The next 14 T cell receptor beta chains were all read from a single sample in a study of control samples from healthy donors and cancer patients. The assay was immunoSEQ multiplex PCR, and TCRdb's table has in-frame clones only and misses some. The sample has under 200,000 clones, around 90% seen once. The sequencing sample was made of blood. Receptors originate from a woman aged 25 to 39 in good health.

The CDR3 DNA sequence: TGTGCCAGCTCACCACAGCCAATGAACACTGAAGCTTTCTTT. Amino acids: CASSPQPMNTEAFF. The rearrangement joins TRBV18 to TRBJ1-1; unclear D gene. Trimming took off 1 base at V and 0 bases at J, with 6 bases between the two ends. Germline CDR1 KGHSH, CDR2 LQKENI. The CDR3 has 14 amino acids.

This chain connects TRBV11-2 to TRBJ2-1, with D unresolved. The CDR3 loop spans 15 amino acids. The V gene's germline CDR1 is SGHAT and CDR2 FQNNGV. The V and J ends lost 0 bases and 7 bases respectively, with 13 bases between them. DNA of the CDR3: TGTGCCAGCAGCTTAGATACCCTACTAAGAAATGAGCAGTTCTTC. Translating gives CASSLDTLLRNEQFF.

V is TRBV5-6 and J is TRBJ2-2; maybe TRBD1 (6 bases). The V gene lost 5 bases and the J gene lost 2 bases, with 19 bases spanning the gap. Germline CDR1 SGHDT, CDR2 YYEEEE. The CDR3 runs 17 residues. In DNA, the CDR3 is TGTGCCAGCAGTTTATACCTCAGGGGCCCTAACACCGGGGAGCTGTTTTTT. Its protein is CASSLYLRGPNTGELFF.

The V gene is TRBV6-6, the J gene TRBJ2-7, with D unresolved. The V end was cut by 6 bases, the J end by 1 base, with 13 bases between. The CDR3 has 14 amino acids. The germline CDR1 and CDR2 sequences are MNHNY and SVGAGI (reference sequence). In nucleotides, the CDR3 is TGTGCCAGCAGCTCTACGGGTTCTTCCTACGAGCAGTACTTC. It is translated as CASSSTGSSYEQYF.

V usage is TRBV28 and J usage is TRBJ2-5; the D is unclear. This CDR3 is built from 13 residues. Trimming took 3 bases from V and 2 from J, leaving 7 bases between them. Per germline, CDR1 MDHEN and CDR2 SYDVKM. The DNA for the CDR3 is TGTGCCAGCAGTTTGTCCAAACAAGAGACCCAGTACTTC. The encoded protein is CASSLSKQETQYF. The complete variable domain, with remaining parts taken from reference TRBV28 and TRBJ2-5, reads DVKVTQSSRYLVKRTGEKVFLECVQDMDHENMFWYRQDPGLGLRLIYFSYDVKMKEKGDIPEGYSVSREKKERFSLILESASTNQTSMYLCASSLSKQETQYFGPGTRLLVL.

The chain uses TRBV5-1 and TRBJ1-4; 7 bases line up with TRBD1. V dropped 3 bases and J dropped 4; count of bases not matched to a gene: 9. This CDR3 has 16 amino acids. The germline V gene has CDR1 SGHRS and CDR2 YFSETQ. Here the CDR3 reads CASSSQGLGLNEKLFF. In nucleotides, the CDR3 is TGCGCCAGCAGCTCACAGGGGCTGGGCCTTAATGAAAAACTGTTTTTT.

The CDR3 sequence is CASSLSSGASEKLFF. The CDR3 DNA is TGTGCCAGCAGCTTAAGTTCAGGGGCGTCTGAAAAACTGTTTTTT. The chain uses TRBV11-2 and TRBJ1-4; tentatively, D is TRBD1 (6 bases). Germline V gene lookup returns CDR1 SGHAT and CDR2 FQNNGV. CDR3 size: 15 residues. V gave up 2 bases and J gave up 7 bases, with 14 bases separating them.

The J gene is TRBJ2-1, the V gene TRBV19, with TRBD2 identical over 8 bases. V shed 4 bases, J shed 4 bases, and the junction held 3 bases outside the gene matches. The germline gives CDR1 LNHDA, CDR2 SQIVND (reference sequence). The CDR3 length is 14 residues. The CDR3 DNA sequence: TGTGCCAGTAGTAGAGGCGGGAGGTACAATGAGCAGTTCTTC. This translates into CASSRGGRYNEQFF.

The V and J genes are TRBV7-9 and TRBJ2-2; tentatively, D is TRBD1 (6 bases). The CDR3 extends over 14 amino acids. Germline CDR1 reads SEHNR; CDR2 reads FQNEAQ (reference sequence). Trimming removed 5 bases at V and 2 bases at J, with 9 bases between. CDR3 nucleotide sequence: TGTGCCAGCAGCCTACAGGGAAACACCGGGGAGCTGTTTTTT. Translating gives CASSLQGNTGELFF.

The chain links TRBV5-6 to TRBJ2-1; D not resolved. Germline V lookup: CDR1 SGHDT, CDR2 YYEEEE. The CDR3 length is 14 residues. V lost 4 bases and J 0 bases, leaving 8 bases between the germline ends. CDR3 residues: CASSPVSSYNEQFF. CDR3 DNA: TGTGCCAGCAGCCCCGTTTCCTCCTACAATGAGCAGTTCTTC.

With respect to this clone: The same CDR3 is also encoded by other DNA sequences in this sample. The chain carries TRBV3-1 (or the pseudogene TRBV3-2) and TRBJ2-7; D gene uncertain. Looked up from germline, CDR1 is LGHDT and CDR2 is YNNKEL (reference sequence). The ends were cut back, 1 base at V and 5 bases at J, with 3 bases in the middle. CDR3 length: 11 amino acids. The CDR3 spells CASSQVNEQYF. CDR3 bases: TGTGCCAGCAGCCAAGTGAACGAGCAGTACTTC.

The V gene is TRBV9, the J gene TRBJ2-3; 10 bases align to TRBD2. CDR3 length: 15 residues. V gave up 1 base and J gave up 4 bases; unmatched junction bases: 3. In germline, CDR1 is SGDLS, CDR2 YYNGEE. For the CDR3, the DNA is TGTGCCAGCAGCGTAATAGCGGGGGGCCCAGATACGCAGTATTTT. Translating it yields CASSVIAGGPDTQYF. Using reference TRBV9 and TRBJ2-3 for the parts outside the CDR3, the full variable domain is DSGVTQTPKHLITATGQRVTLRCSPRSGDLSVYWYQQSLDQGLQFLIQYYNGEERAKGNILERFSAQQFPDLHSELNLSSLELGDSALYFCASSVIAGGPDTQYFGPGTRLTVL.

V usage is TRBV4-1 and J usage is TRBJ2-1; D perhaps matches TRBD2 (5 bases). CDR1 is MGHRA and CDR2 is YSYEKL in the germline V gene. This CDR3 has 14 amino acids. Trimming removed 0 bases from V and 5 bases from J, with 8 bases in between. CDR3 bases: TGCGCCAGCAGCCAAGAATTGCGGGACAATGAGCAGTTCTTC. It encodes CASSQELRDNEQFF.

CDR3 nucleotides: TGTGCCAGCAGACCCGCGGGGCTAGGAATAGGCTACACCTTC. It encodes CASRPAGLGIGYTF. J is TRBJ1-2 and V is TRBV28; D might be TRBD1 (5 bases). The germline CDR1 and CDR2 sequences are MDHEN and SYDVKM. V was trimmed by 6 bases and J by 8 bases, leaving 19 bases between them. CDR3 length: 14 residues.